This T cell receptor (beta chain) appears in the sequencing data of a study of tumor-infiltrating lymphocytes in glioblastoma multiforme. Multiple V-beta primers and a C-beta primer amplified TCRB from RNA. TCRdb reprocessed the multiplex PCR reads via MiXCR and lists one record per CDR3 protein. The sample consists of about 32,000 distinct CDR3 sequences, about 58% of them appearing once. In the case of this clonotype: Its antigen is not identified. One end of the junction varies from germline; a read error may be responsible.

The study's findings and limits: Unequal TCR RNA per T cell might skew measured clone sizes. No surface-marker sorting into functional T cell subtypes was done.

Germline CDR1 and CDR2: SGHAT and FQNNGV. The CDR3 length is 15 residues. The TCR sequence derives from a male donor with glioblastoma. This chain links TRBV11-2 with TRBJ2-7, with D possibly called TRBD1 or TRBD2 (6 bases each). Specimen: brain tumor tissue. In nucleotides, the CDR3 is TGTGCCAGCAGATTAGGGGGGCTTGAATCCTACGAGCAGTACTTC. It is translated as CASRLGGLESYEQYF.